The 14 T cell receptor beta chains in this list originate from one sample, sequenced in a study of T cell responses to AZD1222 COVID-19 vaccine (dated by TCRdb to the early 2020s). The method behind the library was the immunoSEQ multiplex PCR assay. This is the immuneACCESS table as TCRdb keeps it, with only in-frame sequences that have V and J called. A part of the clones is gone; compared with another copy, unresolved V genes explain less than half, and the rest is unexplained. Here the sample has roughly 40,000 clones; approximately 90% occur a single time. Clones ranked in the top ten supply roughly 25% of the sample. What this sample's time point label stands for: about 28 days (+/-7) after the second vaccine dose. The sequenced sample was peripheral blood, obtained 28 days after the second AZD1222 dose. All receptors derive from an adult who received the AZD1222 COVID-19 vaccine.

J is TRBJ2-5 and V is TRBV29-1; 7 positions agree with TRBD2. Germline CDR1 and CDR2: SQVTM and ANQGSEA. Trimming cost V 8 bases and J 5 bases; bases outside gene matches: 20. The CDR3 length is 16 residues. CDR3 nucleotides: TGCAGCTACCGGCTCGGGGGGACCACCTTCTGGGAGACCCAGTACTTC. Translation gives CSYRLGGTTFWETQYF. Full variable domain (remainder filled in from reference TRBV29-1 and TRBJ2-5): SAVISQKPSRDICQRGTSLTIQCQVDSQVTMMFWYRQQPGQSLTLIATANQGSEATYESGFVIDKFPISRPNLTFSTLTVSNMSPEDSSIYLCSYRLGGTTFWETQYFGPGTRLLVL.

The chain uses TRBV6-1 and TRBJ1-2; unclear D gene. Germline V gene sequence: CDR1 MNHNS, CDR2 SASEGT. Trimming shortened V by 2 bases and J by 4 bases, and 14 bases separated the two germline ends. The CDR3 totals 15 residues. Written as DNA, the CDR3 is TGTGCCAGCAGTGAATTTACGCTGTGGAGCTATGGCTACACCTTC. Translated: CASSEFTLWSYGYTF.

V and J are TRBV3-1 (or the pseudogene TRBV3-2) and TRBJ1-3; a weak D match, TRBD1 (5 bases). CDR1 and CDR2 from the germline V gene are LGHDT and YNNKEL (reference sequence). The V gene lost 0 bases and the J gene lost 8 bases, with 17 bases spanning the gap. There are 16 residues in the CDR3. The CDR3, as DNA: TGTGCCAGCAGCCAAGATCCAAAGGGGCCGTGGGACACCATATATTTT. Translating it yields CASSQDPKGPWDTIYF.

The chain joins TRBV21-1 to TRBJ1-2. TRBV21-1 is tagged as a pseudogene. The CDR3 runs 15 residues. Here the CDR3 reads CASSSSRWPHYGYTF. The CDR3 DNA reads TGTGCCAGCAGCAGCTCAAGGTGGCCACACTATGGCTACACCTTC.

CDR3 in DNA: TGCGCCAGCAGCCAACGACAGGGCAATCAGCCCCAGCATTTT. It yields the protein CASSQRQGNQPQHF. The chain combines TRBV4-3 with TRBJ1-5; D perhaps matches TRBD1 (6 bases). The germline V and J ends were trimmed by 2 bases and 2 bases, with 7 bases remaining between them. Per germline, CDR1 LGHNA and CDR2 YSLEER. CDR3 length: 14 amino acids.

The chain has TRBV5-1 and TRBJ2-7, with TRBD2 matching 7 bases. J gave up 5 bases and V 6 bases, and 11 bases lay outside the gene matches. The CDR3 has 14 amino acids. Germline loops: CDR1 SGHRS, CDR2 YFSETQ. The CDR3, as DNA: TGCGCCAGCAACCCGAGGGGAGGGAGAGACGAGCAGTACTTC. This sequence encodes CASNPRGGRDEQYF.

The rearrangement links TRBV19 to TRBJ1-1, with TRBD1 as a possible D gene (5 bases). The V gene lost 6 bases and the J gene lost 3 bases, with 11 bases spanning the gap. Germline values: CDR1 LNHDA, CDR2 SQIVND (reference sequence). CDR3 length: 13 residues. CDR3 DNA sequence: TGTGCCAGTAGACCCGGGACGGACACTGAAGCTTTCTTT. Encoded protein: CASRPGTDTEAFF.

This sequence joins TRBV5-1 and TRBJ2-2; D could derive from TRBD1 or TRBD2 (6 bases each). The CDR3 is 14 residues long. V shed 5 bases and J shed 0 bases, with 8 bases lying between them. In germline, CDR1 is SGHRS, CDR2 YFSETQ. The CDR3 sequence is CASRRGANTGELFF. The CDR3 bases are TGCGCCAGCAGGAGGGGGGCGAACACCGGGGAGCTGTTTTTT.

The genes are TRBV3-1 (or the pseudogene TRBV3-2) and TRBJ1-5, with D unclear. Deletions cut 1 base from V and 6 bases from J, with 4 bases between. The CDR3 extends over 12 amino acids. Germline V gene lookup returns CDR1 LGHDT and CDR2 YNNKEL (reference sequence). CDR3 in DNA: TGTGCCAGCAGCCAAGTTGGTCAGCCCCAGCATTTT. Translation: CASSQVGQPQHF.

The rearrangement uses TRBV10-3 and TRBJ1-1, with D tentatively TRBD1 (6 bases). The germline V gene encodes CDR1 ENHRY and CDR2 SYGVKD. This CDR3 is 13 amino acids long. V was pared by 0 bases and J by 5 bases, with 7 bases between. The CDR3 region is CAISESRGTEAFF. The CDR3 DNA follows: TGTGCCATCAGTGAGTCTAGGGGGACTGAAGCTTTCTTT.

V gene TRBV3-1 (or the pseudogene TRBV3-2) combines with J gene TRBJ2-5; a possible D gene is TRBD1 (5 bases). Trimming removed 0 bases from V and 5 bases from J, with 13 bases in between. This CDR3 comprises 15 residues. Germline V gene sequence: CDR1 LGHDT, CDR2 YNNKEL (reference sequence). The CDR3 DNA is TGTGCCAGCAGCCAAGATGGAAGGGGCCGGGAGACCCAGTACTTC. This codes for CASSQDGRGRETQYF.

This sequence joins TRBV19 and TRBJ2-7; D is unclear. Germline CDR1 is LNHDA and CDR2 is SQIVND (reference sequence). V was pared by 4 bases and J by 2 bases, with 15 bases between. There are 15 residues in the CDR3. CDR3 coding DNA: TGTGCCAGTAGTAAGACACCGAACCCTACCTACGAGCAGTACTTC. The encoded protein is CASSKTPNPTYEQYF.

V gene TRBV9 combines with J gene TRBJ2-1; 9 bases map to TRBD1. CDR1 is SGDLS, CDR2 YYNGEE, per germline. Trimming removed 3 bases from V and 5 bases from J; junction bases left unmatched: 9. The CDR3 extends over 16 amino acids. The CDR3 is CASSEGTGTGNNEQFF. In nucleotides, the CDR3 is TGTGCCAGCAGCGAGGGGACCGGGACAGGGAACAATGAGCAGTTCTTC.

V usage is TRBV5-1 and J usage is TRBJ2-3; D not resolved. Trimming pared 0 bases from V and 0 bases from J, leaving 17 bases between. The CDR3 has 18 amino acids. Germline CDR1 SGHRS, CDR2 YFSETQ. The CDR3 region is CASSLGVLPIPSTDTQYF. CDR3 nucleotides: TGCGCCAGCAGCTTGGGGGTTTTGCCCATACCCAGCACAGATACGCAGTATTTT.